This T cell receptor beta chain was recovered during a study of brain metastases from non-small cell lung cancer. Study-level results: Fewer infiltrating T cells were found in brain metastases than primaries. Paired brain metastases and primary tumors largely shared TCR repertoires. In nearly 65% of brain metastases, T-cell clones were expanded compared with matched primary tumors.

The V and J ends lost 4 bases and 7 bases, in that order; junction bases with no gene match: 10. This CDR3 has 15 amino acids. Germline V gene lookup returns CDR1 SGHKS and CDR2 YYEKEE (reference sequence). The protocol was immunoSEQ multiplex PCR, while the TCRdb copy is restricted to in-frame clones and leaves out a portion. The table has approximately 3,100 clones, about 78% seen once. To note about this clone: Antigen: not known. Other DNA sequences in this sample translate to the same CDR3.

The source material was primary lung tumor tissue. The receptor's source is a donor at least 40 years old with non-small cell lung cancer. The V call is TRBV5-5, the J call TRBJ1-1, with 10 bases identical to TRBD1. The CDR3 loop is CASSGQDRGYYEAFF. The CDR3 region has the DNA TGTGCCAGCAGCGGGCAGGACAGGGGGTACTATGAAGCTTTCTTT.